This TCR beta chain is from a study of T cells in Graves' hyperthyroidism and ophthalmopathy. V lost 5 bases to trimming and J lost 2 bases; unmatched junction nucleotides: 13. This CDR3 spans 18 amino acids. Germline lookup yields CDR1 ENHRY and CDR2 SYGVKD. TCR beta CDR3 regions were amplified from RNA transcripts. Carried out on the TCR CDR3, a first-round RT-PCR used the HTBI primer set. TCRdb used MiXCR to reprocess the multiplex PCR reads, holding one entry per CDR3 protein. The sample has about 510,000 distinct CDR3 sequences, 46% seen once. The chain uses TRBV10-3 and TRBJ1-5; 9 nucleotides agree with TRBD1. The sequencing sample was made of peripheral blood or thyroid tissue (not recorded which). This sequence was found in an adult woman with Graves' disease, either hyperthyroidism or ophthalmopathy (not recorded which). CDR3 nucleotide sequence: TGTGCCATCAGTCGTCCCGGGACAGGGAGTTGGGGCAATCAGCCCCAGCATTTT. This codes for CAISRPGTGSWGNQPQHF.